This entry features one TCR beta chain sequence. Its antigen is as yet unknown. The sample belongs to a study of breast tumors, draining lymph nodes, adjacent tissues. Study-level findings and limits: The data were judged consistent with most tumor T cells coming from lymph node and expanding in tumor. Tumors had less TCR diversity than lymph nodes, more than nontumor tissue.

TCRdb processed the multiplex PCR reads anew with MiXCR; each CDR3 protein has one entry. The sample lists 150,000 to 200,000 distinct CDR3 sequences; over 25% were seen once. The CDR3 has 13 residues. CDR1 and CDR2 from the germline V gene are SGHNT and YYREEE (reference sequence). The V end lost 2 bases, the J end lost 4 bases, and 9 bases lay between the germline ends. Samples came from axillary lymph nodes draining the breast cancer. The sequence came from a female donor with breast cancer. Some clones in this sample may be carry-over from other donors' samples. The source material was axillary lymph node tissue. The chain is built from TRBV5-4 and TRBJ2-5; D unclear. CDR3 sequence reads: CASSLTERETQYF. DNA for the CDR3: TGTGCCAGCAGCTTAACAGAGCGAGAGACCCAGTACTTC.